A single sample is the source of the 27 T cell receptor beta chains below, sequenced in a study of tumor-infiltrating lymphocytes in primary liver carcinoma. TCR beta cDNA was made from approximately 500 ng total RNA with a constant-region primer. Amplification in three nested multiplex PCR rounds with slightly modified ARM-PCR gave rise to TCR beta libraries. In the first two PCR rounds, TRBV1-TRBV30 forward primers were paired with a C-beta reverse primer, and each round lasted 10 cycles. TCRdb called the multiplex PCR reads again in MiXCR, with one record for every CDR3 protein. The profile covers roughly 80,000 distinct CDR3 sequences, with 69% appearing a single time and less than 30% taken by the ten largest. Co-extracting RNA and DNA was done with roughly 17-32 mg of unsorted bulk tissue as input. The specimen was tumor-adjacent normal liver tissue. These receptor sequences come from a man aged 40-49 years with primary liver carcinoma and hepatitis B virus infection.

This clonotype is medium-sized (0.01 to 0.1%) by share. Written as DNA, the CDR3 is TGTGCCAGCAGCCAAGGAGGTGTGGGGGACATTCAGTACTTC. Encoded protein: CASSQGGVGDIQYF. V and J are TRBV11-2 and TRBJ2-4; D tentatively reads TRBD1 or TRBD2 (5 bases each). Germline V CDR1 and CDR2: SGHAT, FQNNGV. The CDR3 is 14 residues long. V lost 5 bases, J lost 8 bases, and 16 bases lay in between. The full variable domain, in which reference TRBV11-2 and TRBJ2-4 provide the parts outside the CDR3, is EAGVAQSPRYKIIEKRQSVAFWCNPISGHATLYWYQQILGQGPKLLIQFQNNGVVDDSQLPKDRFSAERLKGVDSTLKIQPAKLEDSAVYLCASSQGGVGDIQYFGAGTRLSVL.

A word on this clonotype: One end of the junction is discordant with germline, which a read error may explain. The chain uses TRBV6-4 and TRBJ2-1; 10 bases match TRBD2. CDR1 and CDR2 from the germline V gene are MRHNA and SNTAGT. This CDR3 comprises 16 residues. CDR3 sequence reads: CASSITWTSGGNEQFF. The CDR3 DNA reads TGTGCTAGCAGTATAACCTGGACTAGCGGAGGGAATGAGCAGTTCTTC.

As to this clonotype: At one end the junction does not follow the germline gene, possibly because of a read error. The V call is TRBV11-1, the J call TRBJ2-5; 7 nucleotides agree with TRBD1. Germline V gives CDR1 SGHAT, CDR2 FQDESV (reference sequence). The CDR3 consists of 14 residues. The DNA of the CDR3 is TGCGCCAGGAATGGACAGGTGGAGGTGGAGACCCAGTACTTC. Amino acids: CARNGQVEVETQYF.

Points on this clonotype: One end of the junction is discordant with germline, which a read error may explain. As DNA, the CDR3 is TGTAGCGGTCGGGCAGGTGAGGGGAATGAGCAGTTCTTC. Translated: CSGRAGEGNEQFF. The chain is built from TRBV29-1 and TRBJ2-1, with D perhaps matching TRBD2 (6 bases). Germline assignment: CDR1 SQVTM and CDR2 ANQGSEA. The CDR3 is 13 amino acids.

As to this clonotype: Lacking the conserved final phenylalanine or tryptophan, this CDR3 likely reflects a read error. The chain has TRBV7-8 and TRBJ2-4; D possibly matches TRBD1 or TRBD2 (5 bases each). Germline V gene sequence: CDR1 SGHVS, CDR2 FQNEAQ. The CDR3 extends over 14 amino acids. This CDR3 reads CASSLVRGANMQYL. In DNA form, the CDR3 reads TGTGCCAGCAGCTTAGTGAGGGGAGCAAACATGCAGTACCTC.

This clonotype was counted once. The V and J genes are TRBV29-1 and TRBJ1-4; D remains ambiguous. V was clipped by 2 bases and J by 6 bases, with 10 bases between them. The germline CDR1 and CDR2 sequences are SQVTM and ANQGSEA. This CDR3 contains 13 residues. The CDR3 sequence is CSVERQEDEKLFF. In nucleotides, the CDR3 is TGCAGCGTTGAACGTCAGGAGGATGAAAAACTGTTTTTT.

The chain couples TRBV29-1 to TRBJ1-1; D gene unclear. The CDR3 has 13 residues. Deletions cut 1 base from V and 1 base from J, with 7 bases between. Germline assignment: CDR1 SQVTM and CDR2 ANQGSEA. The DNA of the CDR3 is TGCAGCGTTGAAGGGCAGCGGAACACTGAAGCTTTCTTT. Its protein product is CSVEGQRNTEAFF.

This clonotype was seen many times. This chain uses TRBV6-5 with TRBJ2-1, with TRBD2 identical over 7 bases. CDR3 length: 15 amino acids. CDR1 MNHEY and CDR2 SVGAGI come from the germline V gene. V gave up 5 bases and J gave up 4 bases; unmatched junction bases: 8. CDR3: CASSPSAGGYNEQFF. The CDR3 bases are TGTGCCAGCAGTCCCTCGGCCGGGGGGTACAATGAGCAGTTCTTC.

This clonotype was counted ten times or more. This chain connects TRBV28 to TRBJ2-3, with TRBD2 identical over 9 bases. The CDR3 spans 19 residues. Germline CDR1 MDHEN, CDR2 SYDVKM. The V segment lost 3 bases and the J segment 0 bases; nucleotides outside the gene matches: 13. The CDR3 region is CASSLGLRLAVFSTDTQYF. DNA for the CDR3: TGTGCCAGCAGTTTGGGGCTGAGACTAGCGGTTTTTAGCACAGATACGCAGTATTTT.

About this clonotype: An end of the junction differs from the germline gene, which may be a read error. This chain joins TRBV10-3 and TRBJ2-7, with a possible D match to TRBD1 (6 bases). In germline, CDR1 is ENHRY, CDR2 SYGVKD. The CDR3 has 13 amino acids. Here the CDR3 DNA reads TGTGTCATCAGGGACAAATCGCCCTCCGAGCAGTACTTC. Amino acid sequence: CVIRDKSPSEQYF.

As concerns this clonotype: As the CDR3 is not closed by the conserved phenylalanine or tryptophan, this likely results from a read error. J is TRBJ2-1 and V is TRBV7-8; no reliable D call. This CDR3 has 18 amino acids. The germline V and J ends were trimmed by 5 bases and 0 bases, with 20 bases remaining between them. Germline lookup yields CDR1 SGHVS and CDR2 FQNEAQ. The CDR3 region has the DNA TGTGCCAGCAGCCCGCTTAGAGGCTCAACGGTCTCCTACAATGAGCAGTTCATC. Translating it yields CASSPLRGSTVSYNEQFI.

Notes on this clonotype: The junction shows a germline mismatch at one end, possibly a read error. The chain carries TRBV6-2 or TRBV6-3 and TRBJ2-3; D gene ambiguous. Germline-derived CDR1 and CDR2 are MNHEY and SVGEGT. The CDR3 length is 14 residues. CDR3 sequence: CASSTKFAADTQYF. In DNA, the CDR3 is TGCGCCAGCAGTACAAAGTTCGCCGCAGATACGCAGTATTTT.

Concerning this clonotype itself: A much larger clone differs by one base, so this may be a read error. The rearrangement uses TRBV28 and TRBJ1-1; D is possibly TRBD1 (5 bases). V was shortened by 7 bases and J by 6 bases, with 18 bases between the two germline ends. CDR1 is MDHEN and CDR2 is SYDVKM in the germline V gene. This CDR3 has 14 amino acids. The CDR3 is CASTLRGDPAEAFF. The CDR3 region has the DNA TGTGCCAGCACCCTACGGGGGGATCCGGCTGAAGCTTTCTTT.

On this clonotype: A read error may be the cause here, since a much bigger clone is one base away. V is TRBV28 and J is TRBJ2-5, with D perhaps matching TRBD1 (6 bases). Germline V lookup: CDR1 MDHEN, CDR2 SYDVKM. CDR3 size: 13 residues. Trimming cost V 8 bases and J 5 bases, with 15 bases left between them. The CDR3 coding sequence is TGTGCCAGCGGCGTTCCGAGGGGGGAGACCCAGTACTTC. This gives the protein CASGVPRGETQYF. Supplemented by reference TRBV28 and TRBJ2-5, the full variable domain reads DVKVTQSSRYLVKRTGEKVFLECVQDMDHENMFWYRQDPGLGLRLIYFSYDVKMKEKGDIPEGYSVSREKKERFSLILESASTNQTSMYLCASGVPRGETQYFGPGTRLLVL.

This clonotype is categorized as medium-sized (0.01 to 0.1%). The chain couples TRBV11-2 to TRBJ2-1; D is possibly TRBD2 (6 bases). Germline assignment: CDR1 SGHAT and CDR2 FQNNGV. V gave up 0 bases and J gave up 6 bases, with 12 bases separating them. The CDR3 sequence is 15 residues long. CDR3 region: CASSLDHQGGNEQFF. In DNA form, the CDR3 reads TGTGCCAGCAGCTTAGATCACCAGGGAGGCAATGAGCAGTTCTTC.

This sequence joins TRBV6-1 and TRBJ2-1, with 12 bases lining up with TRBD2. V was pared by 3 bases and J by 12 bases, with 12 bases of the junction left unmatched. The CDR3 sequence is 16 residues long. Germline V gene data show CDR1 as MNHNS and CDR2 as SASEGT. The CDR3 loop is CASSETSGSSYDGQFF. CDR3 DNA: TGTGCCAGCAGTGAGACTAGCGGGAGCTCCTACGATGGGCAGTTCTTC.

As concerns this clonotype: The CDR3 carries no conserved terminal phenylalanine or tryptophan, so it likely arises from a read error. The chain employs TRBV7-3 and TRBJ2-2; D remains unclear. In germline, CDR1 is SGHTA, CDR2 FQGTGA. The ends were cut back, 2 bases at V and 4 bases at J, with 14 bases in the middle. The CDR3 is 16 residues long. CDR3 nucleotide sequence: TGTGCCAGCAGCTTATCGGCTACAATTCTCACCGGGGAGCTGTTTTCT. It yields the protein CASSLSATILTGELFS.

A note on this clonotype: The CDR3 does not close with the conserved phenylalanine or tryptophan, likely indicating a read error. The limits of the CDR3 on the DNA are not certain, so only TCRdb's listed CDR3 is given. The CDR3 spells CTSSSGLSNEQFV. The chain joins TRBV4-3 to TRBJ2-1; TRBD2, as called in the table, went unchecked against the DNA. The germline V gene encodes CDR1 LGHNA and CDR2 YSLEER. The CDR3 length is 13 residues, termini included.

As regards this clonotype: Germline is not matched at one junction end, which may reflect a read error. This CDR3 reads CASSQTANGVSYEQYF. Written as DNA, the CDR3 is TGTGCCAGCAGCCAAACGGCTAACGGGGTTTCCTATGAGCAGTACTTC. The V and J genes are TRBV4-2 and TRBJ2-7, with D tentatively TRBD2 (5 bases). CDR1 is LGHNA and CDR2 is YNFKEQ in the germline V gene. This CDR3 has 16 residues.

On this clonotype: One base away lies a much larger clone, so this may be a sequencing read error. Lacking the conserved final phenylalanine or tryptophan, this CDR3 likely reflects a read error. V usage is TRBV29-1 and J usage is TRBJ2-3, with D perhaps assigned TRBD1 or TRBD2 (5 bases each). The CDR3 contains 14 residues. The germline CDR1 and CDR2 sequences are SQVTM and ANQGSEA. Trimming cost V 5 bases and J 7 bases, with 19 bases left between them. For the CDR3, the DNA is TGCAGCGTTTCCGGGACGGCCCAAAGAAATACGCAGTATTCT. Its protein is CSVSGTAQRNTQYS.

This clonotype occurred many times. V is TRBV7-9 and J is TRBJ2-3, with 8 bases lining up with TRBD2. CDR1 and CDR2 from the germline V gene are SEHNR and FQNEAQ (reference sequence). This CDR3 is built from 17 residues. V lost 5 bases to trimming and J lost 4 bases; unmatched junction nucleotides: 14. DNA for the CDR3: TGTGCCAGCAGCGCAAGCGGGAGTTCTCTTATGGCAGATACGCAGTATTTT. Translation gives CASSASGSSLMADTQYF.

The chain recombines TRBV6-6 with TRBJ2-3; 9 bases agree with TRBD2. The CDR3 consists of 17 residues. The V gene end was trimmed by 0 bases and the J gene end by 7 bases; junction bases not matched to a gene: 11. Germline V gene lookup returns CDR1 MNHNY and CDR2 SVGAGI (reference sequence). The CDR3 DNA reads TGTGCCAGCAGTTACTCGGGACTAGCTGGAGTACCATATACGCAGTATTTT. This gives the protein CASSYSGLAGVPYTQYF.

This clonotype was counted a single time. This rearrangement joins TRBV6-6 to TRBJ2-7, with D possibly matching TRBD1 (5 bases). Trimming took off 0 bases at V and 5 bases at J, with 14 bases between the two ends. The V gene's germline CDR1 is MNHNY and CDR2 SVGAGI (reference sequence). The CDR3 spans 15 residues. CDR3 bases: TGTGCCAGCAGTTACTCGAGTCGAAGGGGTAACGAGCAGTACTTC. It specifies CASSYSSRRGNEQYF.

Notes on this clonotype: Relative to the germline gene, one junction end is altered; a read error may explain this. V and J are TRBV29-1 and TRBJ1-5, with D unclear. The CDR3 covers 13 residues. CDR1 SQVTM and CDR2 ANQGSEA come from the germline V gene. The CDR3 region is CCVVFAGASAQHF. The CDR3 nucleotides are TGCTGCGTTGTGTTTGCGGGAGCATCTGCCCAGCATTTT.

The V call is TRBV7-9, the J call TRBJ2-1; D call uncertain. Germline V gene sequence: CDR1 SEHNR, CDR2 FQNEAQ (reference sequence). There are 15 residues in the CDR3. The V end was cut by 7 bases, the J end by 3 bases, with 16 bases between. CDR3 protein: CASTPFDVVYNEQFF. CDR3 coding DNA: TGTGCCAGCACCCCTTTCGATGTAGTCTACAATGAGCAGTTCTTC.

Points on this clonotype: Its ends do not fully match the called genes, so a read error is possible. The chain has TRBV28 and TRBJ2-5; no reliable D call. CDR1 and CDR2 (germline): MDHEN, SYDVKM. The CDR3 extends over 13 amino acids. The CDR3 reads CSSSFGSGETQYF. The CDR3 DNA sequence: TGTTCCAGCAGTTTTGGGTCCGGCGAGACCCAGTACTTC. The variable domain in full, completed from reference TRBV28 and TRBJ2-5, reads DVKVTQSSRYLVKRTGEKVFLECVQDMDHENMFWYRQDPGLGLRLIYFSYDVKMKEKGDIPEGYSVSREKKERFSLILESASTNQTSMYLCSSSFGSGETQYFGPGTRLLVL.

Worth noting for this clonotype: This likely comes from a read error, as the CDR3 has no conserved phenylalanine or tryptophan at its end. This rearrangement joins TRBV10-2 to TRBJ2-3; TRBD1 is a possible D gene (6 bases). From germline, CDR1 is WSHSY and CDR2 SAAADI. Trimming left V 5 bases short and J 3 bases short, with 12 bases between. The CDR3 sequence is 14 residues long. CDR3 nucleotides: TGCGCCAGCAGTTGGGACAAGGGTACAGATACGCAGTATTCT. Encoded protein: CASSWDKGTDTQYS.